This record covers a single TCR beta chain. Its antigen is unidentified. These data are taken from a study of T cell responses to AZD1222 COVID-19 vaccine. The method was immunoSEQ multiplex PCR; TCRdb's version includes in-frame clones alone and lacks a portion of them. The sample carries roughly 100,000 clones, roughly 82% recorded once. Whole-study findings and limits: White British ancestry dominated among donors, who included more females, and clonal diversity was possibly underestimated.

This CDR3 contains 13 residues. Germline V gene sequence: CDR1 GTSNPN, CDR2 SVGIG (reference sequence). The germline V and J ends were trimmed by 1 base and 5 bases, with 9 bases remaining between them. This specimen was peripheral blood, taken on day 0 of AZD1222 vaccination. The chain employs TRBV30 and TRBJ1-5; weak D call: TRBD1 (5 bases). The source is an adult in good health. The CDR3 nucleotides are TGTGCCTGGAGTGCCGGGGCCGATCAGCCCCAGCATTTT. This encodes CAWSAGADQPQHF.